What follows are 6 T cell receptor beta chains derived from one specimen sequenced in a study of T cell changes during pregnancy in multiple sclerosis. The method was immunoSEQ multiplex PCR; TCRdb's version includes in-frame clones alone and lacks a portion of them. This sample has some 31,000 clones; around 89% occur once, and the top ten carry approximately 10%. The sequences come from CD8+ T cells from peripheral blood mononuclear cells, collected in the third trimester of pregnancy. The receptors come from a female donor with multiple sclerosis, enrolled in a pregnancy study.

The CDR3: CASSLLIQGEVGYTF. DNA for the CDR3: TGCGCCAGCAGCCTCCTAATACAGGGGGAGGTTGGCTACACCTTC. V usage is TRBV5-1 and J usage is TRBJ1-2, with TRBD1 matching 8 bases. J lost 7 bases, V lost 4 bases, and 12 bases had no gene match. CDR1 is SGHRS and CDR2 is YFSETQ in the germline V gene. The length of the CDR3 is 15 residues.

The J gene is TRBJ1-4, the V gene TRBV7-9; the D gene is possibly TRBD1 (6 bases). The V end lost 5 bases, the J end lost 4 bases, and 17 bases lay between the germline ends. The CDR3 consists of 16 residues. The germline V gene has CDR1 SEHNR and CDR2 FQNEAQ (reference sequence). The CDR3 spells CASSPTAGTLNEKLFF. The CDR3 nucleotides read TGTGCCAGCAGCCCCACAGCTGGGACACTTAATGAAAAACTGTTTTTT.

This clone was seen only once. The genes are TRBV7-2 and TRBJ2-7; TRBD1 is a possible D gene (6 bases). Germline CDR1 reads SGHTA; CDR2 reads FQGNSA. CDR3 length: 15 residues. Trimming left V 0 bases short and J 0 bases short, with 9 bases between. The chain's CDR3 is CASSLARQASYEQYF. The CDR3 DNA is TGTGCCAGCAGCTTAGCAAGACAGGCCTCCTACGAGCAGTACTTC.

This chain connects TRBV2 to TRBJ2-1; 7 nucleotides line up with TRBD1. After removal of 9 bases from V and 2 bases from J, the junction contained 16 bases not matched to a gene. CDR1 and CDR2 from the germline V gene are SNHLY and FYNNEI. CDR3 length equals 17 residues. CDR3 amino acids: CASLQGTKGDAYNEQFF. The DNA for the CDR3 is TGTGCCAGTTTACAGGGGACCAAAGGAGATGCCTACAATGAGCAGTTCTTC.

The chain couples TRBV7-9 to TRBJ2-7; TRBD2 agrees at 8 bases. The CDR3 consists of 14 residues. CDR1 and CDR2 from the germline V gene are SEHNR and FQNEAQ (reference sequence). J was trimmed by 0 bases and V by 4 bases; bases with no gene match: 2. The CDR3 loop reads CASSSGRASYEQYF. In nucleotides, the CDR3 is TGTGCCAGCAGCTCCGGGAGGGCCTCCTACGAGCAGTACTTC.

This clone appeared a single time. CDR3: CASSSDRGSTDTQYF. The CDR3 nucleotides read TGTGCCAGCAGTTCGGACAGAGGTAGCACAGATACGCAGTATTTT. This rearrangement joins TRBV27 to TRBJ2-3, with a possible D match to TRBD1 (6 bases). Germline V gene lookup returns CDR1 MNHEY and CDR2 SMNVEV (reference sequence). V gave up 4 bases and J gave up 0 bases, with 11 bases separating them. The CDR3 spans 15 residues.